This T cell receptor beta chain was profiled in a study of blood T cell repertoires in COVID-19. For the study at large: Collection of acute and convalescent COVID-19 samples took place in the United States, Italy and Spain.

This clone has a handful of counts. CDR3 length: 16 amino acids. Trimming at V came to 7 bases and at J to 7 bases, leaving 12 bases not matched to a gene. Germline CDR1 reads SNHLY; CDR2 reads FYNNEI. The authors' processing: By means of reference gene primer amplification, nucleated cell counts were estimated. Sequencing used immunoSEQ multiplex PCR; TCRdb keeps in-frame clones, though not all of them. V and J calls and clone size follow that table, whereas D and trimming were derived from the DNA. The table shows 120,000 or so clones, with about 86% occurring only once. This clonotype originated in a woman in her fifties or sixties with acute or convalescent COVID-19. The sample comprised peripheral blood. This chain joins TRBV2 and TRBJ2-3, with 12 bases that match TRBD1. The CDR3 bases are TGTGCCAGCATAAACCCGGGACAGGGGGCGCGAAATACGCAGTATTTT. As protein: CASINPGQGARNTQYF. The whole variable domain, remainder taken from reference TRBV2 and TRBJ2-3, is EPEVTQTPSHQVTQMGQEVILRCVPISNHLYFYWYRQILGQKVEFLVSFYNNEISEKSEIFDDQFSVERPDGSNFTLKIRSTKLEDSAMYFCASINPGQGARNTQYFGPGTRLTVL.